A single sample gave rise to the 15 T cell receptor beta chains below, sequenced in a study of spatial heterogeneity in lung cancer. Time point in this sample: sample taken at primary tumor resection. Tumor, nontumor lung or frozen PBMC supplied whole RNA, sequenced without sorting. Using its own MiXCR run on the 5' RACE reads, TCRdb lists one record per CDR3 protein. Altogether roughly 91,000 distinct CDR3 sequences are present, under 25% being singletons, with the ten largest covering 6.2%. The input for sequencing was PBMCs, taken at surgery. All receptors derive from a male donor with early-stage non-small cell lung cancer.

Written as DNA, the CDR3 is TGTGCCAGTAGTTATCGGACTAGCGGTGAGCAGTTCTTC. This codes for CASSYRTSGEQFF. This chain links TRBV19 with TRBJ2-1; 10 bases fit TRBD2. Germline CDR1 LNHDA, CDR2 SQIVND (reference sequence). This CDR3 contains 13 residues. The V segment lost 5 bases and the J segment 9 bases; nucleotides outside the gene matches: 4.

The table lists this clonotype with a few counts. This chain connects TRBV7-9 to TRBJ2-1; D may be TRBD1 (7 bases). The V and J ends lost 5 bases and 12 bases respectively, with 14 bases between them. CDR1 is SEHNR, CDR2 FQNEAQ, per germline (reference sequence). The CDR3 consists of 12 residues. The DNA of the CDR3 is TGTGCCAGCAGCCCGCAGGGGGGCGGGCAGTTCTTC. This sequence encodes CASSPQGGGQFF.

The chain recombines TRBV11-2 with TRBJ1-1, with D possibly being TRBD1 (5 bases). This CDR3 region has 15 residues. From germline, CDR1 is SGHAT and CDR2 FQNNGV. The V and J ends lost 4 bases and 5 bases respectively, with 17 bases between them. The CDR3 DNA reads TGTGCCAGCAGCTCCCCCCCAGGGCGTTGGACTGAAGCTTTCTTT. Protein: CASSSPPGRWTEAFF. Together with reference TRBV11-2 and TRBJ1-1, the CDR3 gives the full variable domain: EAGVAQSPRYKIIEKRQSVAFWCNPISGHATLYWYQQILGQGPKLLIQFQNNGVVDDSQLPKDRFSAERLKGVDSTLKIQPAKLEDSAVYLCASSSPPGRWTEAFFGQGTRLTVV.

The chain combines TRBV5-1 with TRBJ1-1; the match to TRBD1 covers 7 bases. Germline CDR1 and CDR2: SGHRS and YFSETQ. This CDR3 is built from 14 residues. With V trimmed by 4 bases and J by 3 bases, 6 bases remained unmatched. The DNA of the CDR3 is TGCGCCAGCAGCGCGGTTGGACAGGACACTGAAGCTTTCTTT. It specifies CASSAVGQDTEAFF.

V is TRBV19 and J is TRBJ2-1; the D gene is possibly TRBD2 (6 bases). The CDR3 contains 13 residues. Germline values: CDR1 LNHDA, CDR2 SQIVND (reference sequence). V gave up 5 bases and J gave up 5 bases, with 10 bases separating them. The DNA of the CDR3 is TGTGCCAGTAGTCCATTAGCGGACAATGAGCAGTTCTTC. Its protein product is CASSPLADNEQFF.

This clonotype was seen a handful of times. CDR3 in amino acids: CASSSGTPGYGIQYF. CDR3 DNA: TGTGCCAGCAGTTCAGGGACTCCAGGTTACGGCATTCAGTACTTC. The chain couples TRBV6-6 to TRBJ2-4; D may be TRBD2 (6 bases). Germline values: CDR1 MNHNY, CDR2 SVGAGI (reference sequence). This CDR3 region has 15 residues. V dropped 4 bases and J dropped 9 bases, with 19 bases sitting between them.

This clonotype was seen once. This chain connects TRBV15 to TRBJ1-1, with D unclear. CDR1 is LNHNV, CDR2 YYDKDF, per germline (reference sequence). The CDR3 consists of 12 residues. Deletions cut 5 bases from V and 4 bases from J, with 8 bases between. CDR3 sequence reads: CATSASGTEAFF. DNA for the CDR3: TGTGCCACCAGCGCATCGGGCACTGAAGCTTTCTTT.

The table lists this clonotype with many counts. The CDR3 nucleotides read TGTGCCAGCAGCCGGCGGACTAGCGGGGGAGAGACCCAGTACTTC. It specifies CASSRRTSGGETQYF. V is TRBV11-3 and J is TRBJ2-5, with TRBD2 matching 13 bases. The CDR3 has 15 amino acids. Germline trimming cut 5 bases from V and 4 bases from J; bases unmatched to any gene: 4. Germline V gene lookup returns CDR1 SGHNT and CDR2 YENEEA.

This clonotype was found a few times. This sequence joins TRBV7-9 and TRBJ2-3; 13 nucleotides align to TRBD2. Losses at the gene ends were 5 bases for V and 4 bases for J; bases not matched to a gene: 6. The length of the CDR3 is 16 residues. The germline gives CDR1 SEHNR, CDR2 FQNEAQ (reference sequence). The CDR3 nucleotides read TGTGCCAGCAGCCCCGGACTAGCGGGGGTTGCAGATACGCAGTATTTT. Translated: CASSPGLAGVADTQYF. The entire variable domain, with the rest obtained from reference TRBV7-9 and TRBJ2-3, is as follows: DTGVSQNPRHKITKRGQNVTFRCDPISEHNRLYWYRQTLGQGPEFLTYFQNEAQLEKSRLLSDRFSAERPKGSFSTLEIQRTEQGDSAMYLCASSPGLAGVADTQYFGPGTRLTVL.

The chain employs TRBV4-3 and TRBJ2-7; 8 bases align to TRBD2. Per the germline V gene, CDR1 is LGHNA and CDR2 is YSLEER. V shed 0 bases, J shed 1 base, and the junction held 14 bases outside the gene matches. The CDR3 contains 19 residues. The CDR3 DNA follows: TGCGCCAGCAGCCAAGATCTAAGCGGGGGCGTGTCGATATCCTACGAGCAGTACTTC. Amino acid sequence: CASSQDLSGGVSISYEQYF.

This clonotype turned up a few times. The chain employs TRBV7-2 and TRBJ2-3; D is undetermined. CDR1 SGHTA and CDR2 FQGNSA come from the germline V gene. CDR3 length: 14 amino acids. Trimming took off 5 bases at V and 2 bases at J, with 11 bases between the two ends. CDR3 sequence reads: CASSPHSNTDTQYF. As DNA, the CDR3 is TGTGCCAGCAGCCCTCACTCCAACACAGATACGCAGTATTTT.

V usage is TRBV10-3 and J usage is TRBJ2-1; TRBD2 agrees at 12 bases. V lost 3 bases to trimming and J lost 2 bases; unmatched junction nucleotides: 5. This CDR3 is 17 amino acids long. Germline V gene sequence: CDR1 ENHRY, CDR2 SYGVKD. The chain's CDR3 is CAISDSTSGGTYNEQFF. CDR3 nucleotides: TGTGCCATCAGTGACTCTACTAGCGGGGGGACCTACAATGAGCAGTTCTTC.

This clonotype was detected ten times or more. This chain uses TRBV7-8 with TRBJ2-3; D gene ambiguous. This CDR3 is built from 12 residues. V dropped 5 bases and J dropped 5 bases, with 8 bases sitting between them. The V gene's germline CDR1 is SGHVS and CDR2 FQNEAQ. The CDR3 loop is CASSETRDTQYF. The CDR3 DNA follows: TGTGCCAGCAGCGAAACAAGAGATACGCAGTATTTT.

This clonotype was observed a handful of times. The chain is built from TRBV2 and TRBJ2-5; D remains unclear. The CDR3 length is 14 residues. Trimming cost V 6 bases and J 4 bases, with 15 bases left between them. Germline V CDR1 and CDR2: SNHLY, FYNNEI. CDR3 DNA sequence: TGTGCCAGCAGGGAGAACCGGTTGGCAGAGACCCAGTACTTC. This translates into CASRENRLAETQYF.

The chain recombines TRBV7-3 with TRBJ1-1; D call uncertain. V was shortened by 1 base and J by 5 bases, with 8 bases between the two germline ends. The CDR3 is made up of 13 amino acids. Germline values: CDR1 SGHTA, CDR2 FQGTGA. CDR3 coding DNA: TGTGCCAGCAGCTTAATGGGTGAGACTGAAGCTTTCTTT. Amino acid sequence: CASSLMGETEAFF.